These 9 T cell receptor beta chains came from one sample sequenced in a study of T-cell reconstitution after alpha-beta-depleted transplantation in children. A TCRbeta library incorporating unique molecular identifiers was prepared. TCRdb called the PCR reads again in MiXCR, with one record for every CDR3 protein. The data contain 490,000 or so distinct CDR3 sequences, around 13% of them seen just once; the ten biggest clones take up under 7%. The material sequenced was PBMCs from the stem cell graft donor, taken from the stem cell graft. Receptors were obtained from a human donor who donated a stem cell graft to a child with combined immunodeficiency.

This clonotype was detected a few times. The genes are TRBV12-3 or TRBV12-4 and TRBJ2-4; 7 positions match TRBD2. V shed 4 bases and J 3 bases; nucleotides not matched to a gene: 12. This CDR3 region has 17 residues. The CDR3 is CASSSPGGGLGKNIQYF. CDR3 in DNA: TGTGCCAGCAGTTCCCCTGGGGGAGGGTTAGGCAAAAACATTCAGTACTTC.

This clonotype was detected a few times. The chain employs TRBV6-5 and TRBJ1-5; weak D call: TRBD1 (6 bases). Germline-derived CDR1 and CDR2 are MNHEY and SVGAGI. The CDR3 runs 13 residues. Between the trimmed V and J ends, which lost 2 bases and 4 bases, there was a span of 6 bases. The CDR3 here is CASSYDRNQPQHF. CDR3 nucleotides: TGTGCCAGCAGTTACGACAGGAATCAGCCCCAGCATTTT.

This clonotype was observed a few times. The chain links TRBV20-1 to TRBJ2-2, with D maybe TRBD2 (6 bases). The ends were cut back, 3 bases at V and 6 bases at J, with 14 bases in the middle. The CDR3 is 14 amino acids. The V gene's germline CDR1 is DFQATT and CDR2 SNEGSKA (reference sequence). CDR3 nucleotide sequence: TGCAGTGCTAGTATCGCGGGACCGCCCGGGGAGCTGTTTTTT. Amino acids: CSASIAGPPGELFF.

Worth noting for this clonotype: Its ends do not fully match the called genes, so a read error is possible. The chain employs TRBV6-2 or TRBV6-3 and TRBJ2-1; 8 nucleotides agree with TRBD1. The CDR3 loop spans 13 amino acids. Germline loops: CDR1 MNHEY, CDR2 SVGEGT. The CDR3 DNA follows: TGTGCCAACAGTCGGGACAGGTCTATAGAGCAGTTCTTC. It is translated as CANSRDRSIEQFF.

This clonotype was recorded a few times. The V call is TRBV20-1, the J call TRBJ1-4, with D perhaps TRBD1 (5 bases). V was pared by 3 bases and J by 10 bases, with 21 bases between. Germline CDR1 reads DFQATT; CDR2 reads SNEGSKA (reference sequence). CDR3 length equals 15 residues. The CDR3 is CSASKSGRDFGKLFF. CDR3 sequence (DNA): TGCAGTGCTAGCAAGTCAGGGAGAGACTTCGGAAAACTGTTTTTT.

This clonotype has just a few counts. The chain combines TRBV7-2 with TRBJ2-7; no definite D call. The ends were cut back, 2 bases at V and 2 bases at J, with 10 bases in the middle. The CDR3 has 14 residues. Germline CDR1 is SGHTA and CDR2 is FQGNSA. CDR3 DNA: TGTGCCAGCAGCTTACTGGTCGGACCCTACGAGCAGTACTTC. Translation gives CASSLLVGPYEQYF.

The chain combines TRBV30 with TRBJ1-1, with a possible D match to TRBD1 (5 bases). This CDR3 is built from 13 residues. Germline CDR1 reads GTSNPN; CDR2 reads SVGIG (reference sequence). V was clipped by 4 bases and J by 3 bases, with 12 bases between them. The CDR3 region has the DNA TGTGCCTGGACGGGCAGGGCTTACACTGAAGCTTTCTTT. Its translation is CAWTGRAYTEAFF.

This clonotype appeared many times. The chain links TRBV10-3 to TRBJ2-7, with D perhaps matching TRBD1 or TRBD2 (5 bases each). This CDR3 comprises 15 residues. The ends were cut back, 0 bases at V and 5 bases at J, with 14 bases in the middle. Germline loops: CDR1 ENHRY, CDR2 SYGVKD. Written as DNA, the CDR3 is TGTGCCATCAGTGAGTCGAGGGGAGAGGCGGACGAGCAGTACTTC. This sequence encodes CAISESRGEADEQYF.

This clonotype showed up just a few times. This chain links TRBV18 with TRBJ2-1, with D perhaps TRBD1 (6 bases). Germline V gene sequence: CDR1 KGHSH, CDR2 LQKENI. V was pared by 4 bases and J by 8 bases, with 12 bases between. The CDR3 is 13 residues long. The DNA of the CDR3 is TGTGCCAGCTCACTTGGGACACCGTATGAGCAGTTCTTC. Translating gives CASSLGTPYEQFF.